One T cell receptor beta chain is described in this entry. This specimen comes from a study of T cells in localized non-small cell lung cancer. Clones were read by immunoSEQ multiplex PCR, and TCRdb kept only the in-frame ones, dropping some. Of under 4,000 clones listed, approximately 43% are singletons. CDR3 size: 16 residues. Germline V lookup: CDR1 MDHEN, CDR2 SYDVKM. Trimming removed 3 bases from V and 4 bases from J; junction bases left unmatched: 9. The TCR originated in a male donor aged 60 or older with stage I lung adenocarcinoma. The specimen comprised lung tumor tissue, sampled before any cancer treatment. The chain couples TRBV28 to TRBJ2-1; 7 bases are shared with TRBD2. The CDR3, as DNA: TGTGCCAGCAGTTTCGGCGCGGGAGCGTGGTACAATGAGCAGTTCTTC. Residues: CASSFGAGAWYNEQFF.